A selection of T cell receptor beta chains follows, all from one sample in a study of blood T cell repertoires in COVID-19. The data were produced by immunoSEQ multiplex PCR, yet TCRdb's version contains in-frame clones alone and is incomplete. The data show roughly 70,000 clones, with roughly nine tenths seen just once and approximately 2.8% held by the top ten. Sequencing used peripheral blood. These receptors all stem from a man aged 50-60 years with COVID-19, enrolled during active disease. The CDR3 runs from the conserved cysteine through the conserved F or W.

J	V	CDR3
TRBJ2-7	TRBV21-1	CASTLGGGRAYEQYF
TRBJ1-2	TRBV20-1	CSASRDREFGYTF
TRBJ2-7	TRBV5-1	CASKTGQGSYEQYF
TRBJ2-7	TRBV3-1/TRBV3-2	CASSQDGLAGVLSYEQYF
TRBJ1-1	TRBV18	CASSPLGVGNTEAFF
TRBJ1-1	TRBV6-2/TRBV6-3	CASSYSIGGTEAFF
TRBJ1-2	TRBV12-3/TRBV12-4	CASSSEGGYTF
TRBJ2-3	TRBV6-5	CASSSTTDTQYF
TRBJ2-6	TRBV7-8	CASSLVKGVPNPTGANVLTF
TRBJ2-2	TRBV5-6	CASSFTSGGTGELFF
TRBJ1-2	TRBV9	CASTGTGSFGYTF
TRBJ2-1	TRBV6-5	CASSSPAQGKNEQFF
TRBJ2-7	TRBV9	CASSVGLSYYEQYF
TRBJ1-2	TRBV5-6	CASSLGDRGKNYGYTF
TRBJ1-2	TRBV6-5	CASSYSSGQGAYGYTF
TRBJ1-2	TRBV2	CASSPGTGDYGYTF
TRBJ1-6	TRBV2	CASSPDRGNSPLHF
TRBJ2-3	TRBV7-7	CASSSPGGTGPTDTQYF